This T cell receptor beta chain was profiled in a study of blood T cell repertoires in COVID-19. In the study overall: Samples came from the United States, Italy and Spain, spanning acute and convalescent COVID-19. T cells, B-cell-depleted T cells, or PBMCs supplied cDNA or gDNA.

CDR1 is PRHDT, CDR2 FYEKMQ, per germline (reference sequence). V was clipped by 5 bases and J by 4 bases; unmatched bases: 8. The CDR3 has 15 amino acids. Original processing methods: Reference gene primer amplification gave estimated nucleated cell counts. Only in-frame clones appear in the TCRdb table, and some are missing; sequencing was by immunoSEQ multiplex PCR. From that table come the V and J calls and clone size; the DNA was used to work out D and trimming. The table lists fewer than 300,000 clones, roughly nine tenths of them singletons. This chain links TRBV13 with TRBJ1-1, with 9 bases matching TRBD1. The sample comprised peripheral blood. The TCR was taken from a woman aged 30 to 39 with COVID-19, enrolled during active disease. The CDR3 nucleotides are TGTGCCAGCAGCAAACGACAGGGGGAGAGCACTGAAGCTTTCTTT. Amino acid sequence: CASSKRQGESTEAFF.